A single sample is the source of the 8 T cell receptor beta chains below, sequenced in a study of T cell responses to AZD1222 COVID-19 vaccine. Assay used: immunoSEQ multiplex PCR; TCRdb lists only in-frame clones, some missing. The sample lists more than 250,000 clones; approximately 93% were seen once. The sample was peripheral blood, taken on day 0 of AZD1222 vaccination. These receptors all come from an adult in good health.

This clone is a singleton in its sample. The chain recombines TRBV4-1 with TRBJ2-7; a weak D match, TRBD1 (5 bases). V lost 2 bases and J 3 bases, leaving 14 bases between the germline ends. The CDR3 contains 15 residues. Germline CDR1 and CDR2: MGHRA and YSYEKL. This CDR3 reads CASSQWKFDSYEQYF. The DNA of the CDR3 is TGCGCCAGCAGCCAATGGAAATTTGACAGCTACGAGCAGTACTTC.

CDR3 sequence reads: CASSPVGQGDSPLHF. In nucleotides, the CDR3 is TGTGCCAGCAGCCCAGTGGGCCAGGGTGATTCACCCCTCCACTTT. This chain joins TRBV9 and TRBJ1-6; TRBD1 is a possible D gene (5 bases). CDR3 length equals 15 residues. Trimming took 4 bases from V and 8 from J, leaving 16 bases between them. The germline V gene has CDR1 SGDLS and CDR2 YYNGEE.

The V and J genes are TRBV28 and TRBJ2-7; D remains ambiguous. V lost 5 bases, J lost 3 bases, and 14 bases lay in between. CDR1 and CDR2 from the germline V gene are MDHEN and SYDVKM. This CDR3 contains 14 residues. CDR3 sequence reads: CASSPPGSSYEQYF. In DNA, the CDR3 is TGTGCCAGCAGTCCCCCGGGTAGCAGCTACGAGCAGTACTTC. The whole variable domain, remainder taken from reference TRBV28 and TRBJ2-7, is DVKVTQSSRYLVKRTGEKVFLECVQDMDHENMFWYRQDPGLGLRLIYFSYDVKMKEKGDIPEGYSVSREKKERFSLILESASTNQTSMYLCASSPPGSSYEQYFGPGTRLTVT.

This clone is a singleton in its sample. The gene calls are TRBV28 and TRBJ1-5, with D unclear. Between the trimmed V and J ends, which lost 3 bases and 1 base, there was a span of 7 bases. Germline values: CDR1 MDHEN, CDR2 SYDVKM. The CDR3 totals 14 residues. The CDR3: CASSLVLSNQPQHF. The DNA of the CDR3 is TGTGCCAGCAGTTTGGTTTTGAGCAATCAGCCCCAGCATTTT.

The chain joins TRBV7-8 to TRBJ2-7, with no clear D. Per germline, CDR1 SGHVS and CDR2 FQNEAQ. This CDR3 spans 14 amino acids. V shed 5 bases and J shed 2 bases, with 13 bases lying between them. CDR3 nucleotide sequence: TGTGCCAGCAGCCAAAGCTCACCAACCTACGAGCAGTACTTC. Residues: CASSQSSPTYEQYF.

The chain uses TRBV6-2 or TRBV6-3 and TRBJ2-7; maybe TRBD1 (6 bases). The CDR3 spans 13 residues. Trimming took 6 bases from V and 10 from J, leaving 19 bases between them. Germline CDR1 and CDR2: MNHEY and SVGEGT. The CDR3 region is CASSSGHLGVQYF. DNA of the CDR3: TGTGCCAGCAGCTCGGGACACCTCGGCGTTCAGTACTTC.

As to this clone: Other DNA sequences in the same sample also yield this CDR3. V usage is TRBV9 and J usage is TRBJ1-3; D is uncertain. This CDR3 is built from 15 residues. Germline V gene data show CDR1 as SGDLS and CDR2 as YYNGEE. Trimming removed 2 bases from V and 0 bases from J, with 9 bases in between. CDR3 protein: CASSVGGVSGNTIYF. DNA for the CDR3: TGTGCCAGCAGCGTCGGTGGGGTCTCTGGAAACACCATATATTTT.

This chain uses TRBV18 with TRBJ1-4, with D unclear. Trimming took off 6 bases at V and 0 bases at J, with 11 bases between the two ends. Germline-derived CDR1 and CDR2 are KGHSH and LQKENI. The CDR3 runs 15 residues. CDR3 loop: CASSEDIATNEKLFF. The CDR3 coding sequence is TGTGCCAGCTCGGAAGACATTGCAACTAATGAAAAACTGTTTTTT.